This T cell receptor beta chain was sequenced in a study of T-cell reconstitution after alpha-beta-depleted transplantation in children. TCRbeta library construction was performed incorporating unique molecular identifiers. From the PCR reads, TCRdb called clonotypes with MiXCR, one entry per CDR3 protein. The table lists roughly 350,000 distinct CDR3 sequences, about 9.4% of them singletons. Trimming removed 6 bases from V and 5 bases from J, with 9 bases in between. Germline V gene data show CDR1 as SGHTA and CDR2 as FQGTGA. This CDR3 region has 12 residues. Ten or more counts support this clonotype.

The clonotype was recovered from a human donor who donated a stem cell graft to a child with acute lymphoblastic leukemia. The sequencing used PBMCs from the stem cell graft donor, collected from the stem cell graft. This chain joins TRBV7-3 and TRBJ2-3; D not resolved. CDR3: CASSLGLDTQYF. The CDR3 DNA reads TGTGCCAGCAGTTTGGGCCTAGATACGCAGTATTTT.